Given below is one TCR beta chain in context. Via MiXCR, TCRdb re-called the RT-PCR reads, giving one row per CDR3 protein. Of about 960,000 distinct CDR3 sequences listed, more than 15% are singletons. This entry comes from a study of patients and donors after allogeneic stem cell transplantation. The CDR3 is 17 amino acids. V lost 0 bases and J lost 2, with 14 bases in between. CDR1 is MNHEY, CDR2 SVGAGI, per germline. The origin of this receptor is a human donor who was either an allogeneic HSCT recipient or a stem cell or donor lymphocyte infusion donor (not recorded which). It is not recorded whose cells these are; they may come from a transplant donor. The chain uses TRBV6-5 and TRBJ2-1; D uncertain. The sequenced sample was blood, either unsorted or a sorted T cell fraction (not recorded which). The CDR3 DNA reads as TGTGCCAGCAGTTACTCCATGCCCGAAACACCCTACAATGAGCAGTTCTTC. This codes for CASSYSMPETPYNEQFF.